This T cell receptor beta chain was sequenced during a study of blood T cell repertoires in COVID-19. V lost 5 bases to trimming and J lost 5 bases; unmatched junction nucleotides: 6. The CDR3 loop spans 16 amino acids. Per germline, CDR1 SGHAT and CDR2 FQNNGV. Method: immunoSEQ multiplex PCR; TCRdb's copy keeps in-frame clones and lacks some. This sample has under 150,000 clones; about 84% occur once, and the top ten carry 1.5% to 1.7%. The specimen sequenced was peripheral blood. The sequence derives from a man aged 45-65 years with acute or convalescent COVID-19. The chain links TRBV11-2 to TRBJ2-2; 12 bases match TRBD2. The CDR3 nucleotides read TGTGCCAGCAGCCCTAGCGGGGGGGCGTGGACCGGGGAGCTGTTTTTT. Protein product: CASSPSGGAWTGELFF.